This T cell receptor beta chain derives from a study of T cell responses to AZD1222 COVID-19 vaccine. Overall study findings and caveats: Recipients of AZD1222 seropositive at baseline numbered only 5 or 6. Spike regions recognized by vaccine-associated CD4 TCRs spanned the protein, led by 160-218 and 743-854. Sampling captured repertoires only after the peak T cell response. Close to half of all spike-specific TCRs reportedly target regions of the variants that are unmutated.

This table comes from immunoSEQ multiplex PCR, and its TCRdb copy is limited to in-frame clones, with some not included. The profile shows some 190,000 clones, around 91% of them singletons. Worth noting for this clone: Its antigen is still unknown.

The CDR3 length is 13 residues. Germline-derived CDR1 and CDR2 are MNHEY and SMNVEV (reference sequence). Trimming removed 6 bases from V and 4 bases from J; junction bases left unmatched: 6. This sequence was found in an adult in good health. The sample consisted of peripheral blood, taken on day 0 of AZD1222 vaccination. The V gene is TRBV27, the J gene TRBJ2-7, with 7 bases matching TRBD1. CDR3 loop: CASSPGQSYEQYF. The CDR3 bases are TGTGCCAGCAGCCCGGGACAGTCATACGAGCAGTACTTC.